What follows are 32 T cell receptor beta chains derived from one specimen sequenced in a study of OX40 agonist ivuxolimab in advanced cancers. Generated by immunoSEQ multiplex PCR, the TCRdb table keeps only in-frame clones and is missing some. Altogether about 96,000 clones are present, roughly 80% being singletons, with the ten largest covering roughly 6%. This specimen consisted of CD4+ or CD8+ T cells sorted from blood, obtained in a trial of the OX40 agonist ivuxolimab. Source of these receptors: an adult with an advanced solid tumor such as melanoma, head and neck, liver or kidney cancer.

The rearrangement joins TRBV18 to TRBJ2-5; weak D call: TRBD2 (6 bases). The CDR3 is 16 amino acids. Trimming removed 1 base from V and 5 bases from J, with 17 bases in between. CDR1 and CDR2 from the germline V gene are KGHSH and LQKENI. DNA for the CDR3: TGTGCCAGCTCACCACGGGCTGGATTTGGAGGGGAGACCCAGTACTTC. This encodes CASSPRAGFGGETQYF.

The rearrangement uses TRBV10-1 and TRBJ2-3, with 7 nucleotides matching TRBD2. Germline assignment: CDR1 WNHNN and CDR2 SYGVQD (reference sequence). The CDR3 contains 15 residues. Unmatched junction bases numbered 7, after V lost 3 bases and J lost 4 bases. The CDR3 coding sequence is TGCGCCAGCAGTGAAGGCGGGAGTGGCTCAGATACGCAGTATTTT. Translating it yields CASSEGGSGSDTQYF.

The rearrangement uses TRBV12-5 and TRBJ2-7, with 7 bases matching TRBD1. The CDR3 consists of 13 residues. J lost 4 bases, V lost 7 bases, and 7 bases had no gene match. The germline V gene encodes CDR1 LGHNT and CDR2 FRNRAP. This CDR3 reads CASADVGQYEQYF. The CDR3 nucleotides read TGTGCTAGTGCCGACGTGGGACAGTACGAGCAGTACTTC.

The chain joins TRBV10-3 to TRBJ1-1, with D maybe TRBD1 (5 bases). Germline CDR1 ENHRY, CDR2 SYGVKD. CDR3 length: 13 residues. V was cut by 6 bases and J by 1 base, with 9 bases left in between. CDR3 bases: TGTGCCATCAGCGAACAGGAGAACACTGAAGCTTTCTTT. Its protein product is CAISEQENTEAFF.

This chain's CDR3 is CASSRRGLGYEQYF. The DNA for the CDR3 is TGTGCCAGCAGCAGAAGGGGGCTAGGGTACGAGCAGTACTTC. This chain joins TRBV7-6 and TRBJ2-7, with 7 positions matching TRBD1. The J segment lost 4 bases and the V segment lost 5 bases, leaving 8 bases of the junction unmatched. This CDR3 has 14 residues. In germline, CDR1 is SGHVS, CDR2 FNYEAQ.

The V gene is TRBV5-6, the J gene TRBJ1-2; possible D gene TRBD1, 5 bases. The CDR3 contains 14 residues. The V gene lost 6 bases and the J gene lost 4 bases, with 16 bases spanning the gap. The germline V gene has CDR1 SGHDT and CDR2 YYEEEE. The CDR3 spells CASTPWGGTYGYTF. The CDR3 DNA is TGTGCCAGCACCCCCTGGGGGGGGACCTATGGCTACACCTTC.

The chain uses TRBV5-1 and TRBJ2-6; TRBD1 agrees at 7 bases. The V segment lost 5 bases and the J segment 4 bases; nucleotides outside the gene matches: 6. Germline V gene data show CDR1 as SGHRS and CDR2 as YFSETQ. The CDR3 is 15 residues long. CDR3 coding DNA: TGCGCCAGCAGTTCCACAGGGGCCGGGGCCAACGTCCTGACTTTC. This sequence encodes CASSSTGAGANVLTF.

The chain uses TRBV19 and TRBJ2-5; TRBD2 agrees at 7 bases. V gave up 6 bases and J gave up 1 base; unmatched junction bases: 8. CDR3 size: 15 residues. CDR1 is LNHDA and CDR2 is SQIVND in the germline V gene (reference sequence). The DNA of the CDR3 is TGTGCCAGTAGCGGAAGCGGGGTGGCCCAAGAGACCCAGTACTTC. This encodes CASSGSGVAQETQYF.

The CDR3 sequence is CAWSVGSNNEQFF. The CDR3 nucleotides are TGTGCCTGGAGTGTAGGTAGTAACAATGAGCAGTTCTTC. The chain uses TRBV30 and TRBJ2-1; D unclear. The CDR3 consists of 13 residues. Germline-derived CDR1 and CDR2 are GTSNPN and SVGIG (reference sequence). Trimming shortened V by 0 bases and J by 5 bases, and 8 bases separated the two germline ends.

The genes are TRBV11-2 and TRBJ2-2; D unclear. CDR1 and CDR2 (germline): SGHAT, FQNNGV. The CDR3 has 15 residues. The V and J ends lost 4 bases and 1 base respectively, with 10 bases between them. The CDR3 DNA sequence: TGTGCCAGCAGCTCCACACGGATGAACACCGGGGAGCTGTTTTTT. As protein: CASSSTRMNTGELFF.

J is TRBJ2-2 and V is TRBV2, with 13 positions matching TRBD2. V shed 4 bases and J 6 bases; nucleotides not matched to a gene: 2. In germline, CDR1 is SNHLY, CDR2 FYNNEI. This CDR3 spans 15 amino acids. The CDR3 nucleotides are TGTGCCAGCAGTGTTACTAGCGGGGGGGCCGGGGAGCTGTTTTTT. Protein product: CASSVTSGGAGELFF.

This clone was counted only a few times. The chain joins TRBV11-2 to TRBJ2-1; TRBD2 aligns across 9 bases. The germline V gene has CDR1 SGHAT and CDR2 FQNNGV. The CDR3 totals 17 residues. V was clipped by 5 bases and J by 0 bases; unmatched bases: 8. CDR3 coding DNA: TGTGCCAGCAGCCCCTTTGGACTAGCGAGCTCCTACAATGAGCAGTTCTTC. It specifies CASSPFGLASSYNEQFF.

The chain employs TRBV12-5 and TRBJ2-7; 9 bases are shared with TRBD1. Per the germline V gene, CDR1 is LGHNT and CDR2 is FRNRAP. V gave up 7 bases and J gave up 5 bases; unmatched junction bases: 12. The CDR3 is 15 residues long. CDR3 in amino acids: CASAPQGASFNEQYF. The CDR3 DNA reads TGTGCTAGTGCCCCACAGGGGGCTTCTTTTAACGAGCAGTACTTC. Combining the CDR3 with reference TRBV12-5 and TRBJ2-7 gives the whole variable domain DARVTQTPRHKVTEMGQEVTMRCQPILGHNTVFWYRQTMMQGLELLAYFRNRAPLDDSGMPKDRFSAEMPDATLATLKIQPSEPRDSAVYFCASAPQGASFNEQYFGPGTRLTVT.

CDR3 sequence: CASSLSGSGYYEQYF. In nucleotides, the CDR3 is TGTGCCAGCAGCTTATCGGGTAGCGGGTACTACGAGCAGTACTTC. This chain uses TRBV11-2 with TRBJ2-7, with TRBD2 matching over 7 bases. The junction had 7 bases not matched to a gene; V was cut back by 2 bases and J by 3 bases. Germline values: CDR1 SGHAT, CDR2 FQNNGV. This CDR3 is built from 15 residues.

The chain combines TRBV10-3 with TRBJ2-4; no definite D call. The CDR3 contains 16 residues. From germline, CDR1 is ENHRY and CDR2 SYGVKD. Trimming removed 3 bases at V and 5 bases at J, with 17 bases between. CDR3 protein: CAISDPARSGENIQYF. CDR3 DNA: TGTGCCATCAGTGACCCGGCTCGGAGTGGGGAAAACATTCAGTACTTC.

The count of this clone is one. J is TRBJ2-3 and V is TRBV5-1, with 10 nucleotides matching TRBD2. Germline V gene sequence: CDR1 SGHRS, CDR2 YFSETQ. This CDR3 spans 16 amino acids. The V gene end was trimmed by 0 bases and the J gene end by 6 bases; junction bases not matched to a gene: 7. The CDR3 here is CASSLGPAGGVDTQYF. In DNA form, the CDR3 reads TGCGCCAGCAGCTTGGGACCAGCGGGAGGGGTGGATACGCAGTATTTT.

The V call is TRBV4-3, the J call TRBJ2-7; D may be TRBD2 (5 bases). Trimming shortened V by 3 bases and J by 2 bases, and 11 bases separated the two germline ends. Germline values: CDR1 LGHNA, CDR2 YSLEER. This CDR3 spans 14 amino acids. The CDR3 nucleotides read TGCGCCAGCAGCCAGGGGAGAACCGCCTACGAGCAGTACTTC. Translation gives CASSQGRTAYEQYF.

The chain links TRBV27 to TRBJ2-7; 8 nucleotides match TRBD1. The V segment lost 6 bases and the J segment 5 bases; nucleotides outside the gene matches: 9. The germline gives CDR1 MNHEY, CDR2 SMNVEV (reference sequence). The CDR3 spans 14 residues. The CDR3 is CASSRPDRVDEQYF. In DNA form, the CDR3 reads TGTGCCAGCAGCCGACCGGACAGGGTGGACGAGCAGTACTTC.

The chain is built from TRBV4-2 and TRBJ1-2, with 7 bases aligning to TRBD1. CDR3 size: 15 residues. CDR1 is LGHNA and CDR2 is YNFKEQ in the germline V gene. Trimming cost V 5 bases and J 2 bases; bases outside gene matches: 8. CDR3 loop: CASSDEQGWNYGYTF. For the CDR3, the DNA is TGTGCCAGCAGCGACGAACAGGGGTGGAACTATGGCTACACCTTC.

The chain combines TRBV6-1 with TRBJ1-1; D not resolved. Germline V gene lookup returns CDR1 MNHNS and CDR2 SASEGT. V dropped 2 bases and J dropped 3 bases, with 1 base sitting between them. CDR3 size: 11 residues. The CDR3 DNA sequence: TGTGCCAGCAGTGAACACACTGAAGCTTTCTTT. It translates to CASSEHTEAFF.

In DNA, the CDR3 is TGTGCCAGCAGCCGTGGGGGGGGTGGCTCACCCCTCCACTTT. This sequence encodes CASSRGGGGSPLHF. J is TRBJ1-6 and V is TRBV14; D may be TRBD1 (5 bases). This CDR3 has 14 amino acids. V dropped 4 bases and J dropped 10 bases, with 14 bases sitting between them. Per germline, CDR1 SGHDN and CDR2 FVKESK.

The rearrangement uses TRBV2 and TRBJ1-2; D is uncertain. Deletions cut 2 bases from V and 8 bases from J, with 9 bases between. Germline V lookup: CDR1 SNHLY, CDR2 FYNNEI. The CDR3 extends over 12 amino acids. This CDR3 is CASSELPGGYTF. The CDR3 DNA reads TGTGCCAGCAGTGAACTCCCTGGGGGCTACACCTTC.

CDR3 in amino acids: CAWSVPPYNEQFF. CDR3 sequence (DNA): TGTGCCTGGAGTGTACCCCCTTACAATGAGCAGTTCTTC. V and J are TRBV30 and TRBJ2-1; D ambiguous. The CDR3 totals 13 residues. With 0 bases removed from V and 4 bases from J, the gap between germline ends came to 7 bases. The V gene's germline CDR1 is GTSNPN and CDR2 SVGIG (reference sequence).

This rearrangement joins TRBV11-2 to TRBJ1-4, with D uncertain. V lost 6 bases and J lost 0, with 14 bases in between. The CDR3 is made up of 16 amino acids. Looked up from germline, CDR1 is SGHAT and CDR2 is FQNNGV. DNA of the CDR3: TGTGCCAGCAGTCGGAACCCGGCGGCAACTAATGAAAAACTGTTTTTT. Translation: CASSRNPAATNEKLFF.

V and J are TRBV4-1 and TRBJ1-6, with TRBD1 as a possible D gene (6 bases). The ends were cut back, 3 bases at V and 10 bases at J, with 16 bases in the middle. Germline CDR1 is MGHRA and CDR2 is YSYEKL. The CDR3 runs to 15 residues. As DNA, the CDR3 is TGCGCCAGCAGCCAGCAAATAGGGGGAGACTCACCCCTCCACTTT. It yields the protein CASSQQIGGDSPLHF.

This clone was counted a few times. The chain combines TRBV11-2 with TRBJ2-7; no firm D call. CDR3 length: 13 residues. The V gene's germline CDR1 is SGHAT and CDR2 FQNNGV. V lost 6 bases, J lost 3 bases, and 12 bases lay in between. The CDR3 coding sequence is TGTGCCAGCAGTCTCAAACCGAACTACGAGCAGTACTTC. Protein product: CASSLKPNYEQYF. The full variable domain, completed using reference TRBV11-2 and TRBJ2-7, is EAGVAQSPRYKIIEKRQSVAFWCNPISGHATLYWYQQILGQGPKLLIQFQNNGVVDDSQLPKDRFSAERLKGVDSTLKIQPAKLEDSAVYLCASSLKPNYEQYFGPGTRLTVT.

This clone appeared a single time. This chain joins TRBV19 and TRBJ1-4; D gene uncertain. The V end was cut by 2 bases, the J end by 8 bases, with 12 bases between. The CDR3 consists of 14 residues. Germline CDR1 LNHDA, CDR2 SQIVND (reference sequence). In DNA form, the CDR3 reads TGTGCCAGTAGTATAACCCAGGTGGGGGAAAAACTGTTTTTT. It codes for CASSITQVGEKLFF. Full variable domain (outside the CDR3, taken from reference TRBV19 and TRBJ1-4): DGGITQSPKYLFRKEGQNVTLSCEQNLNHDAMYWYRQDPGQGLRLIYYSQIVNDFQKGDIAEGYSVSREKKESFPLTVTSAQKNPTAFYLCASSITQVGEKLFFGSGTQLSVL.

This sequence joins TRBV6-1 and TRBJ2-5; tentatively, D is TRBD1 (6 bases). V was shortened by 5 bases and J by 4 bases, with 11 bases between the two germline ends. The CDR3 spans 13 residues. CDR1 and CDR2 (germline): MNHNS, SASEGT. This chain's CDR3 is CASSRDTTETQYF. The CDR3 region has the DNA TGTGCCAGCAGTCGGGACACCACAGAGACCCAGTACTTC.

The rearrangement joins TRBV5-1 to TRBJ1-1, with no clear D. The V end lost 3 bases, the J end lost 12 bases, and 12 bases lay between the germline ends. CDR1 and CDR2 (germline): SGHRS, YFSETQ. The CDR3 loop spans 11 amino acids. DNA of the CDR3: TGCGCCAGCAGCTCCGGCGTTGGAACTTTCTTT. This sequence encodes CASSSGVGTFF. The complete variable domain, with remaining parts taken from reference TRBV5-1 and TRBJ1-1, reads KAGVTQTPRYLIKTRGQQVTLSCSPISGHRSVSWYQQTPGQGLQFLFEYFSETQRNKGNFPGRFSGRQFSNSRSEMNVSTLELGDSALYLCASSSGVGTFFGQGTRLTVV.

The CDR3 coding sequence is TGCAGTGCCATCCGACAGGGGGGCTACACCTTC. This gives the protein CSAIRQGGYTF. This chain joins TRBV20-1 and TRBJ1-2; TRBD1 aligns across 8 bases. The CDR3 covers 11 residues. CDR1 and CDR2 from the germline V gene are DFQATT and SNEGSKA (reference sequence). V trimming: 6 bases; J trimming: 8 bases; junction bases outside the gene matches: 5.

V is TRBV21-1 and J is TRBJ1-1; the table's D call of TRBD1 was not tested on the DNA. TRBV21-1 is a documented pseudogene. The CDR3 length is 17 residues. In nucleotides, the CDR3 is TGTGCCAGCAGCAAAGCGCTTATGGGCCCCCTCAACACTGAAGCTTTCTTT. Amino acids: CASSKALMGPLNTEAFF.

This chain connects TRBV27 to TRBJ1-5; the D gene is possibly TRBD1 (5 bases). There are 15 residues in the CDR3. Trimming stripped 6 bases from V and 1 base from J, with 13 bases between. Germline values: CDR1 MNHEY, CDR2 SMNVEV (reference sequence). The CDR3 DNA follows: TGTGCCAGCAGCCCTGGGACGGTGAGCAATCAGCCCCAGCATTTT. Translation gives CASSPGTVSNQPQHF.